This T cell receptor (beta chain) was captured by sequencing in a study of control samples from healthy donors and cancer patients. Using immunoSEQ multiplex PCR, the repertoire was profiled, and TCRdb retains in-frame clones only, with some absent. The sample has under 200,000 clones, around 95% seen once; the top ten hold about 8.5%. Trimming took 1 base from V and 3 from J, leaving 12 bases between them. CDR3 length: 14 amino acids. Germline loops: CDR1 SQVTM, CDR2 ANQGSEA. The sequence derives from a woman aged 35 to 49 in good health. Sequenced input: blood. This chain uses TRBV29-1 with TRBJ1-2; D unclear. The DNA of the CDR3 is TGCAGCGTTGAAGCGGGAACGGACCACTATGGCTACACCTTC. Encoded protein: CSVEAGTDHYGYTF.